Listed below are T cell receptor beta chains from one sample, sequenced in a study of tumor-infiltrating lymphocytes in primary liver carcinoma. From the multiplex PCR reads, TCRdb called clonotypes with MiXCR, one entry per CDR3 protein. The top ten clones hold about 18% of a sample with about 310,000 distinct CDR3 sequences, around 50% of them seen once. Sample: peripheral blood. The receptors shown here come from a woman aged 25 to 39 with primary liver carcinoma and hepatitis B virus infection. Each CDR3 is given without its conserved first and last residue. Each record gives: J gene, clone size, V gene, CDR3 protein. The size of a clone is reported for some rows only, either as once, few or many, or as a class for expanded clones.

TRBJ2-2 once TRBV12-3/TRBV12-4 ASSSRPVGELF
TRBJ1-5 - TRBV6-2/TRBV6-3 ASTYQGQQPQH
TRBJ2-7 once TRBV2 ASELAGEQY
TRBJ2-2 - TRBV6-6 ASIDRGFSTGELF
TRBJ2-5 - TRBV28 ASSFDQLTSGSEKTQY
TRBJ2-7 - TRBV28 ASSSYGEASGRAQY
TRBJ2-1 few TRBV10-3 AIRQGVGDEQF
TRBJ2-7 few TRBV28 ASSLLGDEQY
TRBJ2-2 - TRBV7-9 ATRGPGQGNTGELF
TRBJ1-1 few TRBV7-9 ASSLGGTGAYTEAF
TRBJ2-3 once TRBV12-3/TRBV12-4 ASSVNQGWGIDTQY
TRBJ2-2 many TRBV6-1 ASRGLNTGELF
TRBJ2-1 - TRBV10-1 ASSVGGRAGFNEQF
TRBJ2-1 - TRBV11-2 ASSLMRGRGLGQF
TRBJ1-4 - TRBV4-1 ASSQDRDPTNEKLF
TRBJ2-5 many TRBV29-1 SVGLGGETQY
TRBJ1-2 few TRBV12-3/TRBV12-4 ASSLGLANLGYT
TRBJ2-3 many TRBV12-3/TRBV12-4 ASSFDSGRAGDTQY
TRBJ2-1 - TRBV6-1 ASSDWGGVVEQF
TRBJ2-7 - TRBV28 ASGQLMQY
TRBJ1-2 - TRBV29-1 SVVGRGSRGGYT
TRBJ2-4 once TRBV28 ASSHGGGAKNIQY
TRBJ2-3 - TRBV11-2 ASSLSSQGLHTRY
TRBJ1-5 few TRBV6-6 ASSYPERNRDQPQH
TRBJ2-5 - TRBV28 ANSLDRAVFLRGSIGFEETQY
TRBJ1-1 - TRBV29-1 SVDMGNTEAF
TRBJ1-1 once TRBV6-2/TRBV6-3 ATSPRRADTEAF
TRBJ2-7 - TRBV6-5 ASSTAASPPEQY
TRBJ2-7 - TRBV12-3/TRBV12-4 TSTYGSPQGEQY
TRBJ1-1 - TRBV29-1 NAQRGWNTEAF
TRBJ1-1 - TRBV4-2 ASSQRTGGLYPEAF
TRBJ2-6 many TRBV12-3/TRBV12-4 ASTPRSGANVLT
TRBJ2-5 once TRBV7-7 ASGLAGLETQY
TRBJ2-3 - TRBV14 ASSQRTDSLGTDTQY
TRBJ2-1 once TRBV6-2/TRBV6-3 ASSYDLGTGVF
TRBJ1-5 many TRBV4-1 ASSRSLYQPQH
TRBJ2-3 - TRBV2 ASSSGLAAPSDTQY
TRBJ2-1 - TRBV11-1 TSSLGGSGTSDRNEQS
TRBJ2-7 many TRBV6-2/TRBV6-3 ASSRHVKRDSYEQY
TRBJ2-4 - TRBV5-6 ASSLPGEAKNIQY
TRBJ1-5 - TRBV6-1 AGSGDRDRPQH
TRBJ1-1 few TRBV10-2 ASRMKLGATEAF
TRBJ2-7 few TRBV14 ASSQVTSSEQC
TRBJ2-1 - TRBV7-8 ASSLVLSSEQF
TRBJ1-2 few TRBV4-1 ASSQALGTAYGYT
TRBJ2-7 - TRBV29-1 SVVLAAAYEQY